Listed below are T cell receptor beta chains from one sample, sequenced in a study of shared clonotypes between healthy human individuals. Profiled with immunoSEQ multiplex PCR; TCRdb holds only in-frame clones, not every one. The repertoire holds some 1.4 million clones, around 95% seen once, with roughly 1.2% in the top ten. Sequencing was performed on naive CD4+ T cells sorted from blood. The receptors derive from a man aged 25-40 years in good health. Each CDR3 is given with its conserved first and last residue. A D gene is named only where the DNA matches it firmly. Size tells how often a clone was seen (once, few, many) or the class of an expanded clone, and some rows leave it out.

abundance: NA
j_gene: TRBJ1-1
v_gene: TRBV19
d_gene: NA
CDR3nt: TGTGCCAGTAGTATAGGACAGTGGAACACTGAAGCTTTCTTT
CDR3aa: CASSIGQWNTEAFF

abundance: once
j_gene: TRBJ2-7
v_gene: TRBV19
d_gene: NA
CDR3nt: TGTGCCAGTAAGTCAGAGTACTCCTACGAGCAGTACTTC
CDR3aa: CASKSEYSYEQYF

abundance: NA
j_gene: TRBJ2-1
v_gene: TRBV5-1
d_gene: NA
CDR3nt: TGCGCCAGCAGCTTGGTGGTGGGAGCGGATGGCAATGAGCAGTTCTTC
CDR3aa: CASSLVVGADGNEQFF

abundance: NA
j_gene: TRBJ1-1
v_gene: TRBV7-9
d_gene: NA
CDR3nt: TGTGCCAGCAGCCCTATCGGCCTGGACACTGAAGCTTTCTTT
CDR3aa: CASSPIGLDTEAFF

abundance: NA
j_gene: TRBJ2-1
v_gene: TRBV10-1
d_gene: NA
CDR3nt: TGCGCCAGCAGTGTCGGCTCAAACAATGAGCAGTTCTTC
CDR3aa: CASSVGSNNEQFF

abundance: NA
j_gene: TRBJ2-2
v_gene: TRBV11-1
d_gene: TRBD2
CDR3nt: TGTGCCAGCAGCACGCTAGGCGGGAGATGGTCCGGGGAGCTGTTTTTT
CDR3aa: CASSTLGGRWSGELFF

abundance: NA
j_gene: TRBJ2-3
v_gene: TRBV18
d_gene: NA
CDR3nt: TGTGCCAGCTCACGGTTGGTAGGCCCCGGGGTAACAGATACGCAGTATTTT
CDR3aa: CASSRLVGPGVTDTQYF

abundance: NA
j_gene: TRBJ1-1
v_gene: TRBV25-1
d_gene: NA
CDR3nt: TGTGCCAGCAATGGGGTTGGGGTGAACACTGAAGCTTTCTTT
CDR3aa: CASNGVGVNTEAFF

abundance: NA
j_gene: TRBJ1-1
v_gene: TRBV28
d_gene: TRBD1
CDR3nt: TGTGCCAGCAGAGGGGACAGAATTCACACTGAAGCTTTCTTT
CDR3aa: CASRGDRIHTEAFF

abundance: NA
j_gene: TRBJ2-7
v_gene: TRBV6-5
d_gene: NA
CDR3nt: TGTGCCAGCAGTAGGGGAAGCGGGTTCTCCTACGAGCAGTACTTC
CDR3aa: CASSRGSGFSYEQYF

abundance: NA
j_gene: TRBJ1-2
v_gene: TRBV20-1
d_gene: NA
CDR3nt: TGCAGTGCTAGGGTAGGCTATGGCTACACCTTC
CDR3aa: CSARVGYGYTF

abundance: NA
j_gene: TRBJ1-1
v_gene: TRBV10-3
d_gene: TRBD1
CDR3nt: TGTGCCATCAGTGAGGGACAGGCGTCCACTGAAGCTTTCTTT
CDR3aa: CAISEGQASTEAFF

abundance: NA
j_gene: TRBJ2-5
v_gene: TRBV7-9
d_gene: NA
CDR3nt: TGTGCCAGCAGCTTTGGGTCAGGAGGCCGCACCCAAGAGACCCAGTACTTC
CDR3aa: CASSFGSGGRTQETQYF

abundance: NA
j_gene: TRBJ1-3
v_gene: TRBV5-4
d_gene: NA
CDR3nt: TGTGCCAGCAGCTTCAGGGACTCTGGAAACACCATATATTTT
CDR3aa: CASSFRDSGNTIYF

abundance: NA
j_gene: TRBJ2-2
v_gene: TRBV28
d_gene: TRBD2
CDR3nt: TGTGCCAGCAGGGCTAGCGGAACCACCGGGGAGCTGTTTTTT
CDR3aa: CASRASGTTGELFF

abundance: NA
j_gene: TRBJ2-3
v_gene: TRBV4-1
d_gene: NA
CDR3nt: TGCGCCAGCAGCCACAGCCGGGGTGACACAGATACGCAGTATTTT
CDR3aa: CASSHSRGDTDTQYF

abundance: NA
j_gene: TRBJ1-4
v_gene: TRBV18
d_gene: NA
CDR3nt: TGTGCCAGCTCAACCTTGGGGGAGGCTAATGAAAAACTGTTTTTT
CDR3aa: CASSTLGEANEKLFF

abundance: NA
j_gene: TRBJ1-2
v_gene: TRBV28
d_gene: NA
CDR3nt: TGTGCCAGCAGTCAAAGGTCTAACTATGGCTACACCTTC
CDR3aa: CASSQRSNYGYTF

abundance: NA
j_gene: TRBJ2-3
v_gene: TRBV5-5
d_gene: NA
CDR3nt: TGTGCCAGCAGCTTTAGGGGAAGCACAGATACGCAGTATTTT
CDR3aa: CASSFRGSTDTQYF

abundance: once
j_gene: TRBJ2-2
v_gene: TRBV29-1
d_gene: TRBD2
CDR3nt: TGCAGCGGTGGGGGGACTAGCGGGAGGATTGGCGGGGAGCTGTTTTTT
CDR3aa: CSGGGTSGRIGGELFF

abundance: NA
j_gene: TRBJ1-2
v_gene: TRBV29-1
d_gene: NA
CDR3nt: TGCAGCGTTGTAAGGGGCTCTGCAGGGGCTGGCTACACCTTC
CDR3aa: CSVVRGSAGAGYTF

abundance: NA
j_gene: TRBJ1-1
v_gene: TRBV5-1
d_gene: TRBD1
CDR3nt: TGCGCCAGCAGCTTGACAGGGGGGAACACTGAAGCTTTCTTT
CDR3aa: CASSLTGGNTEAFF

abundance: NA
j_gene: TRBJ1-5
v_gene: TRBV6-5
d_gene: NA
CDR3nt: TGTGCCAGCAGTTACGGGGGCGGTCAGCCCCAGCATTTT
CDR3aa: CASSYGGGQPQHF

abundance: once
j_gene: TRBJ1-5
v_gene: TRBV10-3
d_gene: TRBD1
CDR3nt: TGTGCCATCAGTGTCGGGACAGTACATAGCAATCAGCCCCAGCATTTT
CDR3aa: CAISVGTVHSNQPQHF

abundance: NA
j_gene: TRBJ1-5
v_gene: TRBV6-1
d_gene: NA
CDR3nt: TGTGCCAAGCAGGGGCACAGCAATCAGCCCCAGCATTTT
CDR3aa: CAKQGHSNQPQHF

abundance: NA
j_gene: TRBJ1-3
v_gene: TRBV7-8
d_gene: NA
CDR3nt: TGTGCCAGCAGCCCGTTACCCGGGGGCTCTGGAAACACCATATATTTT
CDR3aa: CASSPLPGGSGNTIYF

abundance: NA
j_gene: TRBJ2-7
v_gene: TRBV30
d_gene: TRBD2
CDR3nt: TGTGCCTGGAGCACTGGGACTAGCGGGGCGCCCTACGAGCAGTACTTC
CDR3aa: CAWSTGTSGAPYEQYF

abundance: NA
j_gene: TRBJ2-1
v_gene: TRBV10-3
d_gene: TRBD2
CDR3nt: TGTGCCATCAGTCTCTCGGCGGGAGGGCCTTCCTACAATGAGCAGTTCTTC
CDR3aa: CAISLSAGGPSYNEQFF

abundance: NA
j_gene: TRBJ2-7
v_gene: TRBV28
d_gene: NA
CDR3nt: TGTGCCAGCCACACCGCAGGGGACTCCTACGAGCAGTACTTC
CDR3aa: CASHTAGDSYEQYF

abundance: once
j_gene: TRBJ2-7
v_gene: TRBV5-1
d_gene: TRBD2
CDR3nt: TGCGCCAGCAGCGGGAGGGTCGTAGGAGAGGCCAGCCACGAGCAGTACTTC
CDR3aa: CASSGRVVGEASHEQYF

abundance: NA
j_gene: TRBJ1-5
v_gene: TRBV6-5
d_gene: TRBD1
CDR3nt: TGTGCCAGCAGTGAACGACAGGGGAATCAGCCCCAGCATTTT
CDR3aa: CASSERQGNQPQHF

abundance: NA
j_gene: TRBJ1-2
v_gene: TRBV7-2
d_gene: TRBD1
CDR3nt: TGTGCCTCCAGGGAGGGGGCCCCCAGTGGCTACACCTTC
CDR3aa: CASREGAPSGYTF

abundance: NA
j_gene: TRBJ1-1
v_gene: TRBV7-2
d_gene: NA
CDR3nt: TGTGCCAGCAGCCAGGGCGCTGAAGCTTTCTTT
CDR3aa: CASSQGAEAFF

abundance: NA
j_gene: TRBJ1-5
v_gene: TRBV15
d_gene: NA
CDR3nt: TGTGCCACCAGCAGGCCAGGCAATCAGCCCCAGCATTTT
CDR3aa: CATSRPGNQPQHF

abundance: NA
j_gene: TRBJ2-7
v_gene: TRBV7-9
d_gene: TRBD1
CDR3nt: TGTGCCAGCAGCCTATTCCTGAGACAGGGGGACGAGCAGTACTTC
CDR3aa: CASSLFLRQGDEQYF

abundance: NA
j_gene: TRBJ2-7
v_gene: TRBV7-3
d_gene: TRBD1
CDR3nt: TGTGCCAGCAGCTTAACGGGGACAGGGTCCTACGAGCAGTACTTC
CDR3aa: CASSLTGTGSYEQYF

abundance: NA
j_gene: TRBJ2-7
v_gene: TRBV28
d_gene: NA
CDR3nt: TGTGCCAGCAGTTTATCGGACGGCCCTGGGTACTTC
CDR3aa: CASSLSDGPGYF

abundance: NA
j_gene: TRBJ1-3
v_gene: TRBV6-1
d_gene: NA
CDR3nt: TGTGCCAGCAGTCTCGGGGACACCATATATTTT
CDR3aa: CASSLGDTIYF

abundance: once
j_gene: TRBJ2-2
v_gene: TRBV5-6
d_gene: TRBD1
CDR3nt: TGTGCCAGCAGGCTGGGGACAGGTAACACCGGGGAGCTGTTTTTT
CDR3aa: CASRLGTGNTGELFF

abundance: NA
j_gene: TRBJ1-1
v_gene: TRBV10-1
d_gene: NA
CDR3nt: TGCGCCAGCAGTGATGGGGTCATGAACACTGAAGCTTTCTTT
CDR3aa: CASSDGVMNTEAFF

abundance: NA
j_gene: TRBJ2-7
v_gene: TRBV9
d_gene: NA
CDR3nt: TGTGCCAGCAGCGTAGGTTCGCGGCAGCCCACCTACGAGCAGTACTTC
CDR3aa: CASSVGSRQPTYEQYF

abundance: NA
j_gene: TRBJ2-5
v_gene: TRBV18
d_gene: NA
CDR3nt: TGTGCCAGCTCACCTGTAGGGACGTACCAAGAGACCCAGTACTTC
CDR3aa: CASSPVGTYQETQYF

abundance: NA
j_gene: TRBJ1-2
v_gene: TRBV28
d_gene: NA
CDR3nt: TGTGCCAGCAGTTTGGGCAGGAACTATGGCTACACCTTC
CDR3aa: CASSLGRNYGYTF